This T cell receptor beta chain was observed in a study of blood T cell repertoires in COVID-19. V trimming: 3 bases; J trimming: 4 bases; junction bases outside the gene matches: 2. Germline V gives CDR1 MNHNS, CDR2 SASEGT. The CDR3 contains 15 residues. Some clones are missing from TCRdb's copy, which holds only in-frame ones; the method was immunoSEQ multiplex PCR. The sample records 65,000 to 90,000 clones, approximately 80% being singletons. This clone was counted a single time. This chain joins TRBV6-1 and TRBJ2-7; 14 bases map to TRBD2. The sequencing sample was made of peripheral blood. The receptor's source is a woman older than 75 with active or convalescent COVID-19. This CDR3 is CASSETSGRGYEQYF. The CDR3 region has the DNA TGTGCCAGCAGTGAGACTAGCGGGAGGGGGTACGAGCAGTACTTC.